This T cell receptor beta chain emerged from a study of glioma-infiltrating T cells. The study's findings and limits: Very few CDR3 sequences were shared between tissue and blood.

Trimming left V 6 bases short and J 8 bases short, with 13 bases between. The germline CDR1 and CDR2 sequences are MNHEY and SVGEGT. This CDR3 region has 13 residues. Amplification of TCR alpha and beta CDR3 regions from RNA used iRepertoire nested multiplex PCR. TCRdb re-called the multiplex PCR reads with MiXCR, one entry per CDR3 protein. The sample gives around 130,000 distinct CDR3 sequences, more than 20% of which show up once; 27% is in the top ten. This clonotype was observed a single time. The target antigen is unknown. A much larger clone is a single base away; this may be a read error. Since no conserved phenylalanine or tryptophan closes the CDR3, a read error is the likely cause.

Sequencing was done on a sample of glioma tissue, nonneoplastic brain tissue, or PBMCs (not recorded which). The chain recombines TRBV6-2 or TRBV6-3 with TRBJ1-4; D is perhaps TRBD1 (6 bases). This TCR derives from a human donor with low-grade glioma or glioblastoma, undergoing nonglioma brain surgery, or in good health (not recorded which). In nucleotides, the CDR3 is TGTGCCAGCAGCGACAGGCTGGGAGAAAAACTGTTTTCT. Translating it yields CASSDRLGEKLFS.